This T cell receptor beta chain is drawn from a study of cytomegalovirus exposure and HLA in healthy donors. CDR3 size: 13 residues. Trimming removed 0 bases at V and 4 bases at J, with 8 bases between. CDR1 and CDR2 (germline): SGHKS, YYEKEE (reference sequence). General observations from the study: In a later analysis, a missense DCLRE1C variant was linked to TCR beta V- and J-gene trimming.

This clone occurred a few times. Its antigen is currently unknown. The PCR contained 60 Vbeta and 13 Jbeta primers. Clones were sequenced by immunoSEQ multiplex PCR, and TCRdb holds only the in-frame ones, with some missing. The data show some 160,000 clones, with approximately 80% seen just once and more than 1.5% held by the top ten. The origin of this receptor is a man between 18 and 35 years old in good health and CMV-seronegative. The chain carries TRBV5-5 and TRBJ2-7; D gene unclear. Material for sequencing was PBMCs. CDR3 in amino acids: CASSLGHSYEQYF. CDR3 DNA sequence: TGTGCCAGCAGCTTGGGTCATAGTTACGAGCAGTACTTC.